The 32 T cell receptor beta chains reported below all come from one sample, sequenced in a study of cytomegalovirus exposure and HLA in healthy donors. The PCR was carried out with 60 Vbeta primers and 13 Jbeta primers. The protocol was immunoSEQ multiplex PCR, while the TCRdb copy is restricted to in-frame clones and leaves out a portion. The repertoire consists of more than 150,000 clones, with roughly 82% occurring once and the leading ten covering over 2%. The sequenced material came from PBMCs. Receptors originate from a woman aged 50 to 65 in good health and CMV-seropositive.

The chain joins TRBV4-2 to TRBJ1-6; TRBD1 is a possible D gene (6 bases). V was trimmed by 4 bases and J by 13 bases, leaving 23 bases between them. CDR3 size: 16 residues. Germline V CDR1 and CDR2: LGHNA, YNFKEQ. The CDR3, as DNA: TGTGCCAGCAGCCCAAGGCCCGAGGACAGAGTATTCCCCCTCCACTTT. This translates into CASSPRPEDRVFPLHF.

The chain couples TRBV21-1 to TRBJ2-3; TRBD1 was called by the table and not checked on the DNA. TRBV21-1 is designated a pseudogene. This CDR3 has 16 residues. The CDR3, as DNA: TGTGCCAGCAGCTACCGACAGGGCGACTGCACAGATACGCAGTATTTT. Its protein is CASSYRQGDCTDTQYF.

The chain links TRBV5-4 to TRBJ2-3, with D perhaps matching TRBD2 (6 bases). The V gene's germline CDR1 is SGHNT and CDR2 YYREEE (reference sequence). CDR3 length equals 16 residues. Trimming left V 5 bases short and J 3 bases short, with 19 bases between. CDR3 loop: CASRNGLAEVTDTQYF. As DNA, the CDR3 is TGTGCCAGCAGAAACGGGTTAGCGGAGGTTACAGATACGCAGTATTTT.

The chain carries TRBV5-4 and TRBJ2-7, with 12 bases identical to TRBD2. CDR1 is SGHNT and CDR2 is YYREEE in the germline V gene (reference sequence). The CDR3 has 17 amino acids. V was pared by 5 bases and J by 7 bases, with 16 bases of the junction left unmatched. Here the CDR3 reads CASSLPQKTSGGWEQYF. CDR3 in DNA: TGTGCCAGCAGTTTGCCCCAAAAGACTAGCGGGGGTTGGGAGCAGTACTTC.

The chain recombines TRBV18 with TRBJ2-1, with 9 bases fitting TRBD1. V lost 6 bases and J lost 7; bases outside the gene matches: 10. The CDR3 contains 15 residues. Germline V lookup: CDR1 KGHSH, CDR2 LQKENI. CDR3 in amino acids: CASSPGQGDRNEQFF. The CDR3 DNA sequence: TGTGCCAGCTCGCCGGGACAGGGAGATAGGAATGAGCAGTTCTTC.

J is TRBJ2-5 and V is TRBV28; 7 nucleotides align to TRBD2. The CDR3 loop spans 16 amino acids. Germline CDR1 is MDHEN and CDR2 is SYDVKM. The junction had 12 bases not matched to a gene; V was cut back by 6 bases and J by 2 bases. The CDR3 here is CASSDRDYKPQETQYF. The CDR3 DNA follows: TGTGCCAGCAGCGATCGGGACTATAAACCTCAAGAGACCCAGTACTTC.

The CDR3 loop is CASSVDGTGAYEQYF. The CDR3 nucleotides read TGTGCCAGCAGCGTAGACGGGACAGGGGCTTACGAGCAGTACTTC. The chain combines TRBV9 with TRBJ2-5; 10 positions match TRBD1. The J call may be mistaken, given a closer DNA end match to TRBJ2-7. Germline loops: CDR1 SGDLS, CDR2 YYNGEE. The CDR3 runs to 15 residues.

The rearrangement links TRBV14 to TRBJ1-1; D is possibly TRBD1 (5 bases). The CDR3 covers 16 residues. Germline loops: CDR1 SGHDN, CDR2 FVKESK. The ends were cut back, 1 base at V and 1 base at J, with 13 bases in the middle. CDR3 nucleotide sequence: TGTGCCAGCAGCCAAGGGATAGGACAAAGGAACACTGAAGCTTTCTTT. Its protein is CASSQGIGQRNTEAFF.

On this clone itself: Mismatch with germline at one junction end may stem from a read error. This sequence joins TRBV6-1 and TRBJ2-5, with a possible D match to TRBD2 (5 bases). Germline V lookup: CDR1 MNHNS, CDR2 SASEGT. The CDR3 extends over 11 amino acids. This CDR3 reads CASSEGGRGDF. For the CDR3, the DNA is TGTGCCAGCAGTGAAGGAGGGCGAGGCGACTTC.

This chain connects TRBV4-3 to TRBJ1-2; D unclear. Trimming shortened V by 1 base and J by 0 bases, and 21 bases separated the two germline ends. The germline gives CDR1 LGHNA, CDR2 YSLEER. CDR3 length equals 19 residues. CDR3 loop: CASSQVYEGEKAPNYGYTF. DNA for the CDR3: TGCGCCAGCAGCCAAGTTTATGAGGGAGAGAAAGCTCCTAACTATGGCTACACCTTC.

The genes are TRBV28 and TRBJ2-1; D gene ambiguous. This CDR3 comprises 12 residues. Germline V gene data show CDR1 as MDHEN and CDR2 as SYDVKM. V shed 3 bases and J shed 3 bases, with 3 bases lying between them. Here the CDR3 DNA reads TGTGCCAGCAGTTTTAGCTACAATGAGCAGTTCTTC. Encoded protein: CASSFSYNEQFF.

The chain is built from TRBV20-1 and TRBJ2-5, with D possibly TRBD1 on 5 matching bases. The J call may not be correct, given that the DNA end is closer to TRBJ2-7. The CDR3 sequence is 11 residues long. Germline loops: CDR1 DFQATT, CDR2 SNEGSKA (reference sequence). The CDR3 spells CSASDSYEQYF. The DNA of the CDR3 is TGCAGTGCTTCCGACAGCTACGAGCAGTACTTC.

V and J are TRBV19 and TRBJ2-7; 9 bases match TRBD1. V was clipped by 9 bases and J by 2 bases; unmatched bases: 8. Germline V gives CDR1 LNHDA, CDR2 SQIVND (reference sequence). This CDR3 is 14 amino acids long. This CDR3 is CASSRDRDTYEQYF. CDR3 coding DNA: TGTGCCAGCTCCCGGGACAGGGATACCTACGAGCAGTACTTC.

The rearrangement joins TRBV2 to TRBJ2-7; TRBD2 is a possible D gene (5 bases). CDR1 SNHLY and CDR2 FYNNEI come from the germline V gene. Trimming took 6 bases from V and 4 from J, leaving 10 bases between them. The CDR3 runs 12 residues. The CDR3 protein is CASRQRAYEQYF. For the CDR3, the DNA is TGTGCCAGCAGACAGAGGGCGTACGAGCAGTACTTC.

The chain employs TRBV2 and TRBJ2-3; 10 positions agree with TRBD1. CDR3 length: 14 amino acids. CDR1 is SNHLY and CDR2 is FYNNEI in the germline V gene. The trim removed 5 bases at V and 5 bases at J, leaving 4 bases unmatched. CDR3 coding DNA: TGTGCCAGCAGTAGACAGGGGGCTGGAGATACGCAGTATTTT. Its translation: CASSRQGAGDTQYF.

This rearrangement joins TRBV7-9 to TRBJ2-5; 8 bases fit TRBD1. Germline-derived CDR1 and CDR2 are SEHNR and FQNEAQ (reference sequence). V gave up 5 bases and J gave up 2 bases; unmatched junction bases: 7. The CDR3 extends over 15 amino acids. The CDR3, as DNA: TGTGCCAGCAGCCTTCGGACAGGGCTTCAAGAGACCCAGTACTTC. This sequence encodes CASSLRTGLQETQYF.

The chain combines TRBV30 with TRBJ2-5, with D possibly matching TRBD1 (6 bases). CDR3 length: 13 amino acids. Trimming cost V 4 bases and J 5 bases, with 14 bases left between them. Germline V gene sequence: CDR1 GTSNPN, CDR2 SVGIG (reference sequence). The CDR3 DNA reads TGTGCCTGGACCACAGGGAACTGGGAGACCCAGTACTTC. This sequence encodes CAWTTGNWETQYF.

A remark on this clone: Because the CDR3's place on the DNA is in doubt, the DNA is left out and the CDR3 is given as listed by TCRdb. This chain connects TRBV5-4 to TRBJ2-5; TRBD2 is the table's D call, not checked against the DNA. Including both end residues, the CDR3 is 14 amino acids long. Germline lookup yields CDR1 SGHNT and CDR2 YYREEE (reference sequence). The CDR3: CASSLQRGTETQYF.

V and J are TRBV28 and TRBJ1-6, with D maybe TRBD1 (6 bases). Germline assignment: CDR1 MDHEN and CDR2 SYDVKM. The CDR3 is 14 amino acids. Trimming took 6 bases from V and 7 from J, leaving 13 bases between them. CDR3 residues: CASSLGHQNSPLHF. The CDR3 DNA follows: TGTGCCAGCAGCTTGGGACACCAAAATTCACCCCTCCACTTT.

The CDR3 DNA sequence: TGCACCAGCAGCCAAGATAGATCCAGGGGCCCGCAGGGGAATCAGCCCCAGCATTTT. As protein: CTSSQDRSRGPQGNQPQHF. The J gene is TRBJ1-5, the V gene TRBV1; TRBD1 is the table's D call, not checked against the DNA. TRBV1 corresponds to a pseudogene. This CDR3 region has 19 residues.

The genes are TRBV5-6 and TRBJ1-2; 8 nucleotides agree with TRBD1. V dropped 6 bases and J dropped 8; count of bases not matched to a gene: 15. CDR1 and CDR2 (germline): SGHDT, YYEEEE. There are 15 residues in the CDR3. The CDR3 spells CASTHSTGGDRGYTF. The CDR3 nucleotides are TGTGCCAGCACCCATTCAACAGGGGGAGACAGGGGCTACACCTTC.

Written as DNA, the CDR3 is TGCGCCAGCAGCTTCGTGGAGGACTCACCCCTCCACTTT. Its protein is CASSFVEDSPLHF. The chain recombines TRBV4-1 with TRBJ1-6; D not resolved. In germline, CDR1 is MGHRA, CDR2 YSYEKL. Between the trimmed V and J ends, which lost 5 bases and 10 bases, there was a span of 12 bases. The CDR3 is made up of 13 amino acids.

This sequence joins TRBV19 and TRBJ1-1; D is ambiguous. In germline, CDR1 is LNHDA, CDR2 SQIVND (reference sequence). V was pared by 9 bases and J by 0 bases, with 8 bases between. This CDR3 region has 12 residues. This CDR3 is CASSEVNTEAFF. DNA of the CDR3: TGTGCCAGCTCTGAGGTGAACACTGAAGCTTTCTTT.

V usage is TRBV11-2 and J usage is TRBJ2-7; 8 bases agree with TRBD1. The CDR3 spans 16 residues. Germline V gene sequence: CDR1 SGHAT, CDR2 FQNNGV. J was trimmed by 2 bases and V by 5 bases; bases with no gene match: 11. CDR3 loop: CASSPGRDRRTYEQYF. CDR3 bases: TGTGCCAGCAGCCCCGGTAGGGACAGGCGGACCTACGAGCAGTACTTC.

CDR3 sequence reads: CASGGGAGDTGELFF. The CDR3 nucleotides are TGCGCCAGCGGAGGGGGCGCTGGGGACACCGGGGAGCTGTTTTTT. The chain is built from TRBV5-1 and TRBJ2-2; D might be TRBD1 (7 bases). Germline V lookup: CDR1 SGHRS, CDR2 YFSETQ. This CDR3 is 15 amino acids long. V shed 7 bases and J shed 3 bases, with 16 bases lying between them.

The gene calls are TRBV4-1 and TRBJ2-1; D possibly corresponds to TRBD2 (7 bases). V was cut by 3 bases and J by 6 bases, with 15 bases left in between. This CDR3 is built from 15 residues. Germline V gene sequence: CDR1 MGHRA, CDR2 YSYEKL. In DNA, the CDR3 is TGCGCCAGCAGCCAGGGGGGGCGAAGTACCAATGAGCAGTTCTTC. It is translated as CASSQGGRSTNEQFF.

The chain has TRBV11-3 and TRBJ2-1; TRBD1 agrees at 9 bases. V shed 4 bases, J shed 12 bases, and the junction held 4 bases outside the gene matches. Germline V gene sequence: CDR1 SGHNT, CDR2 YENEEA. There are 12 residues in the CDR3. Here the CDR3 reads CASSSRQGVQFF. In nucleotides, the CDR3 is TGTGCCAGCAGCTCAAGACAGGGGGTGCAGTTCTTC.

With regard to this clone: Within the sample, other DNA sequences also encode this same CDR3. The J gene is TRBJ1-5, the V gene TRBV19; tentative D call: TRBD1 (5 bases). The CDR3 has 13 residues. Trimming pared 3 bases from V and 4 bases from J, leaving 7 bases between. From germline, CDR1 is LNHDA and CDR2 SQIVND (reference sequence). CDR3 amino acids: CASSIGGNQPQHF. The CDR3 DNA reads as TGTGCCAGTAGTATTGGGGGGAATCAGCCCCAGCATTTT.

This chain uses TRBV11-2 with TRBJ2-3; D unresolved. This CDR3 region has 13 residues. Trimming took 0 bases from V and 2 from J, leaving 3 bases between them. The germline V gene has CDR1 SGHAT and CDR2 FQNNGV. The DNA for the CDR3 is TGTGCCAGCAGCTTAGATCTCACAGATACGCAGTATTTT. This gives the protein CASSLDLTDTQYF.

This clone was observed a single time. The CDR3 is CASSYSSGQGHEQYF. The CDR3 nucleotides are TGTGCCAGCAGTTACAGTTCAGGACAGGGGCACGAGCAGTACTTC. The chain combines TRBV6-5 with TRBJ2-7; 9 bases are shared with TRBD1. This CDR3 is built from 15 residues. V gave up 2 bases and J gave up 5 bases; unmatched junction bases: 7. In germline, CDR1 is MNHEY, CDR2 SVGAGI.

The genes are TRBV6-1 and TRBJ1-3; 7 nucleotides align to TRBD1. The CDR3 extends over 16 amino acids. J gave up 2 bases and V 2 bases, and 6 bases lay outside the gene matches. The germline V gene encodes CDR1 MNHNS and CDR2 SASEGT. The CDR3 DNA follows: TGTGCCAGCAGTGAAAACCAGGGGGTGACTGGAAACACCATATATTTT. This sequence encodes CASSENQGVTGNTIYF.

This rearrangement joins TRBV19 to TRBJ2-2; 7 bases align to TRBD1. V shed 3 bases, J shed 0 bases, and the junction held 13 bases outside the gene matches. The germline CDR1 and CDR2 sequences are LNHDA and SQIVND (reference sequence). CDR3 size: 19 residues. The CDR3 spells CASSIRRYDRAANTGELFF. CDR3 DNA sequence: TGTGCCAGTAGTATTCGGCGATATGACAGGGCCGCGAACACCGGGGAGCTGTTTTTT.